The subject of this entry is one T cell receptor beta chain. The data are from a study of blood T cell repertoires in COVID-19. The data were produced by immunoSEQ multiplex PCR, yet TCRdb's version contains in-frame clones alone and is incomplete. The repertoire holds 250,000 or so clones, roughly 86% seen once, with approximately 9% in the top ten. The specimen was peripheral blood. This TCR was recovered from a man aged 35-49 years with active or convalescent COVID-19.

The chain's CDR3 is CASCQDRDPHQPQHF. For the CDR3, the DNA is TGTGCCAGCTGTCAGGACAGGGACCCACATCAGCCCCAGCATTTT. The V call is TRBV2, the J call TRBJ1-5, with 8 bases aligning to TRBD1. In germline, CDR1 is SNHLY, CDR2 FYNNEI. The CDR3 has 15 residues. Trimming cost V 8 bases and J 5 bases; bases outside gene matches: 11.